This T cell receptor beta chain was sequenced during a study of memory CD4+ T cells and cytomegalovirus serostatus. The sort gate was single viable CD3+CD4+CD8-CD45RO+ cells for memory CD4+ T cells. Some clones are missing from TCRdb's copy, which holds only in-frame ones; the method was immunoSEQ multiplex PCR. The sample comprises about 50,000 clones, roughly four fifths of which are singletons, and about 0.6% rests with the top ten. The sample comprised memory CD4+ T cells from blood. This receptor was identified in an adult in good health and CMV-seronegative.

This CDR3 is CAISGITGNSNQPQHF. The CDR3 region has the DNA TGTGCCATCAGCGGTATAACAGGGAATAGCAATCAGCCCCAGCATTTT. V usage is TRBV10-3 and J usage is TRBJ1-5, with D perhaps matching TRBD1 (6 bases). This CDR3 region has 16 residues. CDR1 ENHRY and CDR2 SYGVKD come from the germline V gene. Trimming shortened V by 6 bases and J by 0 bases, and 15 bases separated the two germline ends.